These T cell receptor beta chains were read from a single sample in a study of response to subunit inactivated influenza vaccine. Using its own MiXCR run on the RT-PCR reads, TCRdb lists one record per CDR3 protein. The sample contains some 480,000 distinct CDR3 sequences, roughly 11% of which appear only once. This material consisted of PBMCs from blood, taken about 6 weeks after vaccination. These receptors all come from a man in his forties or fifties who received an inactivated influenza vaccine. Both conserved end residues are part of each CDR3. The D gene is left open where the match is weak. Part of the rows lack a size; the others show once, few, many or a class for expanded clones.

DNA | CDR3 | D | V | size | J
TGTGCCAGCAGTAACGCCCGGGACAAGCAGGGGGGCTACACCTTC | CASSNARDKQGGYTF | . | TRBV6-1 | few | TRBJ1-2
TGTGCCAGCAGTTACCGGGACAGGGTATTAAAGACCCAGTACTTC | CASSYRDRVLKTQYF | TRBD1 | TRBV6-2/TRBV6-3 | few | TRBJ2-5
TGCGCCAGCAGCCGGGAAGTGGACCCGGGACCTTACTTACCTGGTGGCTACACCTTC | CASSREVDPGPYLPGGYTF | . | TRBV4-3 | many | TRBJ1-2
TGTGCCAGCAGTTACTCCCCGGGACAGGGGGCTGTAGAGACCCAGTACTTC | CASSYSPGQGAVETQYF | TRBD1 | TRBV6-5 | many | TRBJ2-5
TGTGCCAGCAGCCAAACCAGGGACTACGAGCAGTACTTC | CASSQTRDYEQYF | . | TRBV3-1 | . | TRBJ2-7
TGTGCCAGCAGTGAAAACGGGCTCGAGCAGTACTTC | CASSENGLEQYF | . | TRBV2 | . | TRBJ2-7
TGTGCCAGCAGTTACTCGACTAGCGGAGTCTCCTACGAGCAGTACTTC | CASSYSTSGVSYEQYF | TRBD2 | TRBV6-2/TRBV6-3 | . | TRBJ2-7
TGTGCCACCAGCAAAAGTGGCGGGACTAGCGGGAGGGCCTCAACCCCGTACGAGCAGTACTTC | CATSKSGGTSGRASTPYEQYF | TRBD2 | TRBV15 | . | TRBJ2-7
TGTGCCAGCAGCTTAACCGGGAATAGAAAGGAGGTGCAGTACTTC | CASSLTGNRKEVQYF | . | TRBV7-9 | few | TRBJ2-7
TGTGCCACCAGCTTTCTAGCGGGGGGGCGGAATGAGCAGTTCTTC | CATSFLAGGRNEQFF | TRBD2 | TRBV7-9 | few | TRBJ2-1
TGTGCCAGCAGCTCCCGACAGGGGAGGGATGAAAAACTGTTTTTT | CASSSRQGRDEKLFF | TRBD1 | TRBV7-6 | many | TRBJ1-4
TGTGCCAGCAGTTCAGGATTTCTACGACGACTCAATCAGCCCCAGCATTTT | CASSSGFLRRLNQPQHF | . | TRBV7-2 | few | TRBJ1-5
TGTGCCAGCAGAGATTCCGGAACATTCCCCTACGAGCAGTACTTC | CASRDSGTFPYEQYF | . | TRBV7-9 | few | TRBJ2-7
TGCAGTGCCCCAGGGAGAAACAACTATGGCTACACCTTC | CSAPGRNNYGYTF | . | TRBV20-1 | . | TRBJ1-2
TGTGCCAGCTCACCATCTGGCGGGAGTAGGTACGAGCAGTATTTC | CASSPSGGSRYEQYF | TRBD2 | TRBV18 | . | TRBJ2-7
TGCAGCGTCCGGACAGGGGGGGCCTACGAGCAGTACTTC | CSVRTGGAYEQYF | TRBD1 | TRBV29-1 | many | TRBJ2-7
TGTGCCAGCAGTTTAGCAGGGGTTGGCGGGGAGCTGTTTTTT | CASSLAGVGGELFF | . | TRBV12-3/TRBV12-4 | . | TRBJ2-2
TGCAGTGCTAGAGATATACGGACAACTAATGAAAAACTGTTTTTT | CSARDIRTTNEKLFF | . | TRBV20-1 | . | TRBJ1-4
TGTGCCAGCAACTTACGTCGGGGGGCCTACGAGCAGTACTTC | CASNLRRGAYEQYF | TRBD2 | TRBV6-2/TRBV6-3 | . | TRBJ2-7
TGTGCCATCAAAGCTAGCGGGGTCAGCACAGATACGCAGTATTTT | CAIKASGVSTDTQYF | TRBD2 | TRBV10-3 | few | TRBJ2-3
TGTGCCAGCAGTTTAGAGGCTAGCGGGGAGGGTACGCAGTATTTT | CASSLEASGEGTQYF | TRBD2 | TRBV12-3/TRBV12-4 | many | TRBJ2-3
TGCGCCAGCAGCCCCGTAGGAAATGAAGCTTTCTTT | CASSPVGNEAFF | . | TRBV5-1 | many | TRBJ1-1
TGTGCCAGCAGTTACTCTGGGGGATTGTTAGAGACCCAGTACTTC | CASSYSGGLLETQYF | . | TRBV6-5 | few | TRBJ2-5
TGTGCCAGCAGCGAGAGAGACCGACCCTACAATGAGCAGTTCTTC | CASSERDRPYNEQFF | . | TRBV3-1 | few | TRBJ2-1
TGTGCCAGCAGTTACCAGACAGGGTTCGCCTACGAGCAGTACTTC | CASSYQTGFAYEQYF | TRBD1 | TRBV6-2/TRBV6-3 | . | TRBJ2-7
TGTGCCAGCAGCGCGGAACCCCGCACGAACGAGCAGTACTTC | CASSAEPRTNEQYF | . | TRBV7-6 | few | TRBJ2-7